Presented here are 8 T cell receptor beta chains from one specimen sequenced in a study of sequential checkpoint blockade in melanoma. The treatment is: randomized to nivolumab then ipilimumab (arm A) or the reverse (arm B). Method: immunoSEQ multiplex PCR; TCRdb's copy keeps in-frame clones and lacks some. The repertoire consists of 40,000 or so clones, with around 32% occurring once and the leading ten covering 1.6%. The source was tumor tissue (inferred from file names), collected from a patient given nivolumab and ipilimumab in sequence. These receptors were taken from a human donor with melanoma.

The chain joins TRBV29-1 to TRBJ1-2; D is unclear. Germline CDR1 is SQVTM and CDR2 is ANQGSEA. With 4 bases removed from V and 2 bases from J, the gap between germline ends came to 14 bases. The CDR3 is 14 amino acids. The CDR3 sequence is CSVGDLTVNYGYTF. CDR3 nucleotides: TGCAGCGTTGGTGACCTGACTGTAAACTATGGCTACACCTTC.

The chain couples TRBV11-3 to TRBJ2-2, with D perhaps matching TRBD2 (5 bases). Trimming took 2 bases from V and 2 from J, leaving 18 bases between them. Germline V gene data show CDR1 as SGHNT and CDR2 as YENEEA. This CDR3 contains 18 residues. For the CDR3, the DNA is TGTGCCAGCAGCTTAATGGGCAGGACTCTTCGAAACACCGGGGAGCTGTTTTTT. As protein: CASSLMGRTLRNTGELFF.

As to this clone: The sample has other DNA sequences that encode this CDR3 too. CDR3: CASSLGDSGNTIYF. CDR3 coding DNA: TGCGCCAGCAGCTTGGGAGACAGCGGAAACACCATATATTTT. V usage is TRBV5-1 and J usage is TRBJ1-3; the D gene is possibly TRBD1 (5 bases). Germline V lookup: CDR1 SGHRS, CDR2 YFSETQ. The CDR3 is made up of 14 amino acids. With 0 bases removed from V and 4 bases from J, the gap between germline ends came to 8 bases.

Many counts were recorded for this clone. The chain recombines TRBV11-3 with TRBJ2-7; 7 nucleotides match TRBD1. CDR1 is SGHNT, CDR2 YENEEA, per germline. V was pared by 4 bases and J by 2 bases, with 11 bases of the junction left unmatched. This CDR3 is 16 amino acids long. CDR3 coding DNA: TGTGCCAGCAGCTCCTCCGGGACAGAATTGCCCTACGAGCAGTACTTC. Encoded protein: CASSSSGTELPYEQYF.

CDR3 DNA sequence: TGCGCCAGCAGTTTTGAACAGGGGAGCTCCTACGAGCAGTACTTC. It translates to CASSFEQGSSYEQYF. The chain couples TRBV5-1 to TRBJ2-7; the match to TRBD1 covers 7 bases. CDR3 size: 15 residues. Germline V gives CDR1 SGHRS, CDR2 YFSETQ. Trimming at V came to 5 bases and at J to 0 bases, leaving 8 bases not matched to a gene.

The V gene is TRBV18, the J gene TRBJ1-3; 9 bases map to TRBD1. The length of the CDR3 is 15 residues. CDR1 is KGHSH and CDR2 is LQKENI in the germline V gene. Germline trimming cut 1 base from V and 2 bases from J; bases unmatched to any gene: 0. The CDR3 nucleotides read TGTGCCAGCTCACCACGGACAGGGGCTGGAAACACCATATATTTT. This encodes CASSPRTGAGNTIYF.

The CDR3 is CASSQHRDSAYEQYF. CDR3 DNA: TGCGCCAGCAGTCAACACCGGGACAGCGCCTACGAGCAGTACTTC. The chain recombines TRBV23-1 with TRBJ2-7, with TRBD1 matching over 7 bases. TRBV23-1 is known as an ORF, though its function is uncertain. After removal of 2 bases from V and 2 bases from J, the junction contained 6 bases not matched to a gene. This CDR3 contains 15 residues.

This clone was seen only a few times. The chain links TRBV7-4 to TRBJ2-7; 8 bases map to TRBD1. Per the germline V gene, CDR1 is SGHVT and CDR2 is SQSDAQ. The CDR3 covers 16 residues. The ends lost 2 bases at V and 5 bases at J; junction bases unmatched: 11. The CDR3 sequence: CASSLTGQGATHEQYF. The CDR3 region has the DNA TGTGCCAGCAGCTTAACGGGGCAGGGGGCGACCCACGAGCAGTACTTC.